This T cell receptor (beta chain) was documented in a study of T-cell memory formation after mild COVID-19. For the study at large: In these data, TCR clusters were largely donor specific. Study-level points and caveats: SARS-CoV-2 specificity was not confirmed for second-wave clones peaking on day 37. Some clones that responded turned up in pre-infection memory, which suggests that cross-reactive memory joined in.

TCRdb reprocessed the 5' RACE reads with MiXCR, giving one entry per CDR3 protein. The sample lists some 300,000 distinct CDR3 sequences, 20% to 25% occurring once. With regard to this clonotype: Its specificity is not known.

V lost 5 bases, J lost 11 bases, and 18 bases lay in between. This CDR3 has 13 amino acids. The origin of this receptor is a man younger than 35 who had mild COVID-19 (a few samples of this study predate the infection). Cell type and time point are not known. Sequenced sample: PBMCs or a T cell subset sorted from them (not recorded which). The chain joins TRBV12-3 or TRBV12-4 to TRBJ1-1, with D unresolved. The CDR3 loop is CASSPDLGAAAFF. CDR3 bases: TGTGCCAGCAGTCCCGACCTGGGCGCTGCTGCTTTCTTT.